A single sample is the source of the 23 T cell receptor beta chains below, sequenced in a study of PD-1 blockade in classical Hodgkin lymphoma (dated by TCRdb to the early 2020s). Library creation used the immunoSEQ multiplex PCR assay. Sourced from immuneACCESS, this table was stored by TCRdb with only in-frame sequences that have V and J called. A share of the clones is absent; for the studies checked, an unresolved V gene accounts for under half, and the remainder has no known explanation. The sample table lists about 16,000 clones, just under 85% of them with a count of one. The ten largest clones take up 1% of the sample. Interpreted using the paper, the time point label stands for: cycle 1 day 1 (C1D1), immediately before nivolumab initiation. Every trial patient had relapsed following autologous stem cell transplantation, and prior brentuximab vedotin exposure was what differed among cohorts A, B and C. Using a Miltenyi CD4+ T cell isolation kit, CD4+ T cells were purified from thawed PBMCs through magnetic negative selection.

This specimen consisted of CD4+ T cells from blood, obtained at baseline. The source of these receptors is a human donor with classical Hodgkin lymphoma.

The chain combines TRBV29-1 with TRBJ2-3; 8 positions match TRBD1. Germline CDR1 and CDR2: SQVTM and ANQGSEA. The CDR3 is 17 residues long. V dropped 4 bases and J dropped 0; count of bases not matched to a gene: 12. CDR3 DNA sequence: TGCAGCGTTGCCCCCTGGGGGACAGGATCTAGCACAGATACGCAGTATTTT. Its translation is CSVAPWGTGSSTDTQYF.

This clone was detected only a few times. This rearrangement joins TRBV2 to TRBJ1-4, with a possible D match to TRBD1 (5 bases). CDR3 length: 14 residues. The V gene's germline CDR1 is SNHLY and CDR2 FYNNEI. V lost 6 bases and J lost 6, with 14 bases in between. DNA for the CDR3: TGTGCCAGCAGGGGTGGGGGAATTGATGAAAAACTGTTTTTT. Translated, it gives CASRGGGIDEKLFF.

The chain combines TRBV10-3 with TRBJ2-3, with TRBD2 identical over 14 bases. The germline CDR1 and CDR2 sequences are ENHRY and SYGVKD. This CDR3 is built from 19 residues. The junction had 14 bases not matched to a gene; V was cut back by 3 bases and J by 6 bases. CDR3 bases: TGTGCCATCAGTGAAGACAGTACAGGACTAGCGGGAGGAACCGATACGCAGTATTTT. It encodes CAISEDSTGLAGGTDTQYF.

V gene TRBV11-2 combines with J gene TRBJ2-5, with D maybe TRBD2 (6 bases). Near its end, the DNA agrees better with TRBJ2-7, so the J call may be wrong. CDR1 is SGHAT and CDR2 is FQNNGV in the germline V gene. This CDR3 region has 14 residues. The CDR3 here is CASTGGLGRYEQYF. CDR3 sequence (DNA): TGTGCCAGCACAGGTGGTCTAGGGAGGTACGAGCAGTACTTC.

The chain couples TRBV7-9 to TRBJ2-3, with 11 bases lining up with TRBD2. The trim removed 6 bases at V and 6 bases at J, leaving 5 bases unmatched. The CDR3 loop spans 14 amino acids. The V gene's germline CDR1 is SEHNR and CDR2 FQNEAQ (reference sequence). The CDR3 loop reads CASRVTSGKDTQYF. The CDR3 DNA reads TGTGCCAGCAGGGTGACTAGCGGGAAGGATACGCAGTATTTT.

This chain connects TRBV21-1 to TRBJ1-1. TRBV21-1 is a pseudogene locus. The CDR3 has 17 residues. The CDR3 reads CASSKQSVNRLNTEAFF. CDR3 nucleotide sequence: TGTGCCAGCAGCAAACAATCGGTGAATAGGTTGAACACTGAAGCTTTCTTT.

This clone was recorded only once. The J gene is TRBJ2-7, the V gene TRBV9; D gene ambiguous. Trimming left V 0 bases short and J 4 bases short, with 14 bases between. CDR1 SGDLS and CDR2 YYNGEE come from the germline V gene. This CDR3 contains 15 residues. The CDR3 is CASSVDQERPYEQYF. In DNA form, the CDR3 reads TGTGCCAGCAGCGTAGATCAGGAACGACCTTACGAGCAGTACTTC.

The sample holds one count of this clone. The chain recombines TRBV11-3 with TRBJ2-5; 12 bases are a match to TRBD1. Losses at the gene ends were 6 bases for V and 4 bases for J; bases not matched to a gene: 6. The CDR3 length is 15 residues. Germline V gene lookup returns CDR1 SGHNT and CDR2 YENEEA. For the CDR3, the DNA is TGTGCCAGCAGTCCGGGACAGGGGGCGGGAGAGACCCAGTACTTC. Protein: CASSPGQGAGETQYF.

The V and J genes are TRBV21-1 and TRBJ1-3; the listed D gene, TRBD1, was not tested against the DNA. TRBV21-1 is classified as a pseudogene. This CDR3 is 20 amino acids long. The CDR3 nucleotides read TGTGCCAGCAGCAAAGTGGGGAGGGAAGGGGGACAGGGCTCAGGAAACACCATATATTTT. Its translation is CASSKVGREGGQGSGNTIYF.

The V gene is TRBV19, the J gene TRBJ2-2; TRBD1 might be the D (5 bases). The CDR3 sequence is 13 residues long. V lost 7 bases and J 4 bases, leaving 10 bases between the germline ends. Germline CDR1 is LNHDA and CDR2 is SQIVND (reference sequence). CDR3 bases: TGTGCCAGTACTGACAGATTCACCGGGGAGCTGTTTTTT. It codes for CASTDRFTGELFF.

The chain links TRBV21-1 to TRBJ2-3; whether TRBD2, the table's D call, matches the DNA was not checked. TRBV21-1 is annotated as a pseudogene. The CDR3 has 22 amino acids. The CDR3 DNA sequence: TGTGCCAGCAGCAAAGATCTTAGCGGCGAGTTATGCTACCTCTGGGGCACAGATACGCAGTATTTT. Translating it yields CASSKDLSGELCYLWGTDTQYF.

V gene TRBV21-1 combines with J gene TRBJ2-7; the table's TRBD1 call for D was not verified on the DNA. TRBV21-1 is tagged as a pseudogene. The CDR3 has 17 amino acids. CDR3: CASSLPEGRGRVGEQYF. As DNA, the CDR3 is TGTGCCAGCAGCCTCCCGGAGGGCAGGGGGCGGGTGGGCGAGCAGTACTTC.

J is TRBJ2-1 and V is TRBV5-8; D may be TRBD1 (6 bases). Germline assignment: CDR1 SGHTS and CDR2 YDEGEE. The germline V and J ends were trimmed by 5 bases and 4 bases, with 13 bases remaining between them. This CDR3 is built from 14 residues. CDR3 protein: CASSTGFMYNEQFF. Written as DNA, the CDR3 is TGTGCCAGCAGTACAGGGTTTATGTACAATGAGCAGTTCTTC.

This clone was detected only once. The chain joins TRBV5-1 to TRBJ1-6; maybe TRBD1 (6 bases). There are 15 residues in the CDR3. Trimming took 4 bases from V and 8 from J, leaving 16 bases between them. CDR1 and CDR2 from the germline V gene are SGHRS and YFSETQ. The CDR3 DNA follows: TGCGCCAGCAGCGAGACAACCCCAGGGGATTCACCCCTCCACTTT. Encoded protein: CASSETTPGDSPLHF.

The chain combines TRBV7-9 with TRBJ1-6, with D possibly TRBD1 on 6 matching bases. The germline V gene encodes CDR1 SEHNR and CDR2 FQNEAQ (reference sequence). The V end was cut by 0 bases, the J end by 3 bases, with 9 bases between. The CDR3 consists of 16 residues. The CDR3 DNA follows: TGTGCCAGCAGCTTAGCCCAGGGACACTATAATTCACCCCTCCACTTT. Protein: CASSLAQGHYNSPLHF.

This clone came up a few times. The rearrangement links TRBV25-1 to TRBJ2-3, with 10 nucleotides matching TRBD2. Germline CDR1 and CDR2: MGHDK and SYGVNS. This CDR3 contains 17 residues. Trimming took 4 bases from V and 1 from J; bases not matched to a gene: 8. The CDR3 DNA reads TGTGCCAGCAGTGGGTTAGCGGGAGGTCGGGGCACAGATACGCAGTATTTT. This codes for CASSGLAGGRGTDTQYF.

This chain joins TRBV7-9 and TRBJ2-3, with TRBD2 as a possible D gene (6 bases). Germline CDR1 is SEHNR and CDR2 is FQNEAQ (reference sequence). The CDR3 spans 16 residues. The ends were cut back, 4 bases at V and 5 bases at J, with 19 bases in the middle. In DNA form, the CDR3 reads TGTGCCAGCAGCTCTAGGTGGGGAGGACCACAAGATACGCAGTATTTT. Protein: CASSSRWGGPQDTQYF.

This clone was recorded once. This chain joins TRBV10-3 and TRBJ2-3; D perhaps matches TRBD2 (6 bases). The CDR3 contains 16 residues. Trimming pared 7 bases from V and 9 bases from J, leaving 26 bases between. Germline assignment: CDR1 ENHRY and CDR2 SYGVKD. The CDR3 region has the DNA TGTGCCATCACGCTTGGATTGTTAGCGGTTGGGGGGACGCAGTATTTT. This sequence encodes CAITLGLLAVGGTQYF.

V gene TRBV5-1 combines with J gene TRBJ2-5, with TRBD2 matching over 7 bases. The V segment lost 4 bases and the J segment 3 bases; nucleotides outside the gene matches: 12. The germline gives CDR1 SGHRS, CDR2 YFSETQ. The CDR3 contains 16 residues. This CDR3 reads CASSTERGNGEETQYF. DNA for the CDR3: TGCGCCAGCAGCACAGAGCGGGGTAACGGTGAAGAGACCCAGTACTTC.

The J gene is TRBJ1-2, the V gene TRBV6-6; TRBD1 agrees at 11 bases. The CDR3 loop spans 15 amino acids. With V trimmed by 7 bases and J by 5 bases, 9 bases remained unmatched. Germline loops: CDR1 MNHNY, CDR2 SVGAGI (reference sequence). DNA for the CDR3: TGTGCCAGCAAATCACCGGGACAGGGGGGGTATGGCTACACCTTC. Residues: CASKSPGQGGYGYTF.

CDR3 coding DNA: TGCGCCAGCAGCCAAGTAGGAACAGGGGGAATCTCTGGAAACACCATATATTTT. It is translated as CASSQVGTGGISGNTIYF. The rearrangement joins TRBV4-1 to TRBJ1-3; TRBD1 matches 8 bases. Germline V gives CDR1 MGHRA, CDR2 YSYEKL. The V gene end was trimmed by 1 base and the J gene end by 0 bases; junction bases not matched to a gene: 8. This CDR3 is built from 18 residues.

The chain combines TRBV28 with TRBJ2-1; 7 bases line up with TRBD1. The CDR3 runs to 16 residues. CDR1 is MDHEN and CDR2 is SYDVKM in the germline V gene. After removal of 8 bases from V and 4 bases from J, the junction contained 14 bases not matched to a gene. CDR3 in DNA: TGTGCCAGCCTTCAAGGGGGCCTATCGTCTTACAATGAGCAGTTCTTC. Translating gives CASLQGGLSSYNEQFF.

The rearrangement links TRBV19 to TRBJ2-7; 8 bases match TRBD1. The CDR3 extends over 15 amino acids. Germline values: CDR1 LNHDA, CDR2 SQIVND (reference sequence). The ends lost 1 base at V and 5 bases at J; junction bases unmatched: 7. The CDR3 DNA follows: TGTGCCAGTAGTATAGCGTACAGGGGGATCAACGAGCAGTACTTC. Protein: CASSIAYRGINEQYF.